Each of the 10 T cell receptor beta chains below was sequenced from the same sample in a study of regulatory T cells in long-lasting Graves disease. Time point in this sample: newly diagnosed GD, antithyroid drugs for less than 3 months. Isolated PBMC RNA provided the starting material for the TCR library. Construction of the TCR beta libraries employed iRepertoire HTBI primers in conjunction with Arm-PCR of CDR3 regions. TCRdb ran MiXCR on the multiplex PCR reads and lists one entry per CDR3 protein. The data hold around 250,000 distinct CDR3 sequences, with about a sixth observed a single time. The specimen was peripheral blood mononuclear cells (PBMCs), collected at new diagnosis, from a patient treated with antithyroid drugs. The receptors derive from a female donor with Graves disease.

This clonotype has at least ten counts. The chain recombines TRBV5-6 with TRBJ2-3; a possible D gene is TRBD2 (5 bases). Germline V gene lookup returns CDR1 SGHDT and CDR2 YYEEEE. CDR3 length: 15 residues. V lost 5 bases to trimming and J lost 4 bases, with 17 bases between them. The CDR3: CASSLGPMGADTQYF. In DNA form, the CDR3 reads TGTGCCAGCAGTTTAGGGCCCATGGGAGCAGATACGCAGTATTTT.

This clonotype has a count of ten or more. V and J are TRBV14 and TRBJ2-3; D gene uncertain. The CDR3 has 12 residues. CDR1 is SGHDN, CDR2 FVKESK, per germline. Trimming left V 8 bases short and J 5 bases short, with 11 bases between. DNA for the CDR3: TGTGCCAGCGGGAAAGTTGGAGATACGCAGTATTTT. Translation gives CASGKVGDTQYF. Combining the CDR3 with reference TRBV14 and TRBJ2-3 gives the whole variable domain EAGVTQFPSHSVIEKGQTVTLRCDPISGHDNLYWYRRVMGKEIKFLLHFVKESKQDESGMPNNRFLAERTGGTYSTLKVQPAELEDSGVYFCASGKVGDTQYFGPGTRLTVL.

The table lists this clonotype with a few counts. An end of the junction differs from the germline gene, which may be a read error. The rearrangement uses TRBV28 and TRBJ2-1; maybe TRBD2 (6 bases). The CDR3 has 12 residues. CDR1 is MDHEN, CDR2 SYDVKM, per germline. In DNA form, the CDR3 reads TGTGCCAGCACCTCTGGGGGGAATGGGCAGTTCTTC. Translated: CASTSGGNGQFF.

This clonotype showed up many times. The chain carries TRBV2 and TRBJ2-6; a possible D gene is TRBD2 (5 bases). The germline CDR1 and CDR2 sequences are SNHLY and FYNNEI. Trimming stripped 8 bases from V and 0 bases from J, with 5 bases between. CDR3 length: 13 residues. The CDR3 region is CASGSSGANVLTF. In DNA form, the CDR3 reads TGTGCCAGCGGGAGCTCTGGGGCCAACGTCCTGACTTTC.

The chain is built from TRBV5-1 and TRBJ1-3; maybe TRBD1 (5 bases). This CDR3 region has 16 residues. Germline lookup yields CDR1 SGHRS and CDR2 YFSETQ. The V end lost 0 bases, the J end lost 1 base, and 11 bases lay between the germline ends. CDR3 in amino acids: CASSLVAGTSGNTIYF. The CDR3 nucleotides are TGCGCCAGCAGCTTGGTAGCAGGGACTTCTGGAAACACCATATATTTT.

In nucleotides, the CDR3 is TGCGCCAGCAGCCAAAGGGCTAGCGGGAGCGGGGAGCTGTTTTTT. Translated, it gives CASSQRASGSGELFF. This rearrangement joins TRBV4-1 to TRBJ2-2; 10 nucleotides align to TRBD2. The trim removed 2 bases at V and 7 bases at J, leaving 4 bases unmatched. The germline V gene has CDR1 MGHRA and CDR2 YSYEKL. This CDR3 is built from 15 residues.

This clonotype was counted a few times. This rearrangement joins TRBV6-2 or TRBV6-3 to TRBJ2-3, with D hard to call. From germline, CDR1 is MNHEY and CDR2 SVGEGT. CDR3 length: 15 residues. The V end was cut by 6 bases, the J end by 0 bases, with 13 bases between. DNA of the CDR3: TGTGCCAGCAGGGAGACATTAACTAGCACAGATACGCAGTATTTT. It specifies CASRETLTSTDTQYF.

This clonotype was recorded many times. The chain links TRBV20-1 to TRBJ2-1; TRBD2 agrees at 9 bases. Germline V lookup: CDR1 DFQATT, CDR2 SNEGSKA (reference sequence). Trimming at V came to 0 bases and at J to 7 bases, leaving 1 base not matched to a gene. This CDR3 is 13 amino acids long. CDR3 residues: CSARETSGNEQFF. The CDR3 DNA follows: TGCAGTGCTAGAGAAACTAGCGGGAATGAGCAGTTCTTC.

This clonotype was detected ten times or more. This sequence joins TRBV6-1 and TRBJ2-2; D not resolved. CDR1 is MNHNS and CDR2 is SASEGT in the germline V gene. This CDR3 is 14 amino acids long. V shed 5 bases and J shed 7 bases, with 14 bases lying between them. The CDR3 region is CASSPGRSGGELFF. DNA for the CDR3: TGTGCCAGCAGTCCAGGACGGAGTGGCGGGGAGCTGTTTTTT.

Comments on this clonotype: This may be a read error, as it is one base from a much larger clone. This sequence joins TRBV7-2 and TRBJ2-3; no clear D. The CDR3 length is 12 residues. V was trimmed by 7 bases and J by 5 bases, leaving 10 bases between them. The germline gives CDR1 SGHTA, CDR2 FQGNSA. CDR3 sequence: CASNQEEDTQYF. In DNA form, the CDR3 reads TGTGCCAGCAACCAAGAGGAAGATACGCAGTATTTT.